This T cell receptor beta chain emerged from a study of metastatic and nonmetastatic thyroid tumors. Across the study: Across peripheral blood and tumor or nodule tissue samples taken from malignant and benign thyroid patients, the repertoires were compared with one another. The study, taken as a whole, reports: The study reportedly found significantly higher TCR beta diversity in malignant thyroid tumors than benign nodules, in blood and tumor.

Authors' data handling: The distant-metastasis classifier for papillary thyroid cancer was built from CDR3 differences across clinicopathological groups. TCRdb reprocessed the PCR reads via MiXCR. Here the V and J calls rest on TCRdb's processing, not on the authors' analysis. The table lists 14,000 or so clones, around a quarter of them singletons. Thyroid surgery was performed in patients who had received no treatment beforehand. This clone was seen at least ten times. Its antigen remains unidentified. The receptor's source is a female donor with papillary thyroid cancer or a benign thyroid nodule (not recorded which). Some clones in this sample may be carry-over from other donors' samples. Sample: blood.

The CDR3 loop reads CASSSRGPDNEQFF. The CDR3 DNA reads as TGTGCCAGCAGTTCGAGGGGGCCCGACAATGAGCAGTTCTTC. The chain joins TRBV28 to TRBJ2-1, with 7 bases lining up with TRBD1. This CDR3 contains 14 residues. Germline-derived CDR1 and CDR2 are MDHEN and SYDVKM. V lost 4 bases and J lost 5; bases outside the gene matches: 5.